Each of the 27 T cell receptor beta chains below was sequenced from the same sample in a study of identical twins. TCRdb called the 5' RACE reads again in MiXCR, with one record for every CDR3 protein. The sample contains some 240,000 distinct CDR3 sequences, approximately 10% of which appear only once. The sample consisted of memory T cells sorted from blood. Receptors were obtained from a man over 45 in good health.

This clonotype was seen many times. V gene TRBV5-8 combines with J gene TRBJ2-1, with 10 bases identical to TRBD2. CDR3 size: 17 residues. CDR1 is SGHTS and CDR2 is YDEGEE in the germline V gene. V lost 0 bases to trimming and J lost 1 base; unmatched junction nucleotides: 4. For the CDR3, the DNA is TGTGCCAGCAGCTTGGCTCCGACTAGCGGGTCCTACAATGAGCAGTTCTTC. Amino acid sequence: CASSLAPTSGSYNEQFF.

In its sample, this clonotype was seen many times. In nucleotides, the CDR3 is TGTGCCAGCAGCGTAGGTGGCGGGGGCCGCACAGATACGCAGTATTTT. It specifies CASSVGGGGRTDTQYF. The J gene is TRBJ2-3, the V gene TRBV9; D perhaps matches TRBD2 (7 bases). The germline V gene encodes CDR1 SGDLS and CDR2 YYNGEE. The CDR3 consists of 16 residues. The V and J ends lost 0 bases and 1 base respectively, with 12 bases between them.

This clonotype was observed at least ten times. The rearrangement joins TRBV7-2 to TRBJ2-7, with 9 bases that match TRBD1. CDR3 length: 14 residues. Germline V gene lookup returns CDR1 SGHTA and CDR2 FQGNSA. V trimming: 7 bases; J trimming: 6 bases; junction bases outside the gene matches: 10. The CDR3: CASNSQGATTEQYF. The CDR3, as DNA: TGTGCCAGCAACTCACAGGGGGCAACGACCGAGCAGTACTTC.

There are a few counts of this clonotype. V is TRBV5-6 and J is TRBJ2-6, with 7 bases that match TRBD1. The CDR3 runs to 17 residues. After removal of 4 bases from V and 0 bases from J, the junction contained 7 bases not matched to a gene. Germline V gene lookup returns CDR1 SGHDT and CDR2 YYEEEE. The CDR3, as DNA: TGTGCCAGCAGCCCCAGACGGGACAGCTCTGGGGCCAACGTCCTGACTTTC. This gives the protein CASSPRRDSSGANVLTF.

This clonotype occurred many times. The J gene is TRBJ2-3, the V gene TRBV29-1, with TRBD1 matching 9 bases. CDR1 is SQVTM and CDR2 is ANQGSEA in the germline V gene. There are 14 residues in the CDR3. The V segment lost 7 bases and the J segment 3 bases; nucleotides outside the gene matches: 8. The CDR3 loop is CSAGTGSTTDTQYF. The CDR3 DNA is TGCAGCGCGGGGACAGGGAGTACGACAGATACGCAGTATTTT.

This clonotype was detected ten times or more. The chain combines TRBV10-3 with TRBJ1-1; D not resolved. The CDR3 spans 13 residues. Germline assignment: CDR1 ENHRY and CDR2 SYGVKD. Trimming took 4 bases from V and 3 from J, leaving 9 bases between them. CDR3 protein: CAISGQEDTEAFF. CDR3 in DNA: TGTGCCATCAGTGGGCAGGAGGACACTGAAGCTTTCTTT.

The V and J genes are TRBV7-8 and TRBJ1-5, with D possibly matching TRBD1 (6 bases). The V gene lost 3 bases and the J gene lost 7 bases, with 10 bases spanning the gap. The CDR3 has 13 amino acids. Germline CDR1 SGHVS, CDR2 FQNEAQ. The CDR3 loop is CASSFGGWQPQHF. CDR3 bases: TGTGCCAGCAGCTTTGGGGGCTGGCAGCCCCAGCATTTT.

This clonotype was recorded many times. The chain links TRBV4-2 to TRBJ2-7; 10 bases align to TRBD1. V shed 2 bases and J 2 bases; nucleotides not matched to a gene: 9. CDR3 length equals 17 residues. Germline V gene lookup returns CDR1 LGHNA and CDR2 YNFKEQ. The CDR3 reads CASSQMRSDRGTYEQYF. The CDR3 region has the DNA TGTGCCAGCAGCCAAATGCGCTCGGACAGGGGGACCTACGAGCAGTACTTC.

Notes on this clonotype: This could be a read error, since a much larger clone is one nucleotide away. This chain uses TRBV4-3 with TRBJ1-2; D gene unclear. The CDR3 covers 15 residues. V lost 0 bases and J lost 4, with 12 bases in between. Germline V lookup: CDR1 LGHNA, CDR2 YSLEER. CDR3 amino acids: CASSQELGFRYGYTF. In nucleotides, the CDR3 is TGCGCCAGCAGCCAAGAATTAGGGTTTCGCTATGGCTACACCTTC.

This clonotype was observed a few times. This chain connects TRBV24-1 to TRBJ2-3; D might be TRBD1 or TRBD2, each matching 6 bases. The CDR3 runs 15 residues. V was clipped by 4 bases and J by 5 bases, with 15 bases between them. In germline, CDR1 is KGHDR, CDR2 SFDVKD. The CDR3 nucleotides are TGTGCCACCAGTGACGGGGGACATGAGGGAGATACGCAGTATTTT. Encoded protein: CATSDGGHEGDTQYF.

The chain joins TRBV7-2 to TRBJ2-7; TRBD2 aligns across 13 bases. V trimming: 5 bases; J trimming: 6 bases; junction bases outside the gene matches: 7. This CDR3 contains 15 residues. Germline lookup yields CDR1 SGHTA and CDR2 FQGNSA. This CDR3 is CASSRTSGRASEQYF. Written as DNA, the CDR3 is TGTGCCAGCAGCCGAACTAGCGGGAGGGCCTCCGAGCAGTACTTC.

CDR3 nucleotides: TGTGCCAGTGAGGGACAACGCAATCAGCCCCAGCATTTT. Residues: CASEGQRNQPQHF. The chain employs TRBV19 and TRBJ1-5, with D possibly TRBD1 on 6 matching bases. The germline CDR1 and CDR2 sequences are LNHDA and SQIVND (reference sequence). V was trimmed by 8 bases and J by 2 bases, leaving 10 bases between them. CDR3 size: 13 residues.

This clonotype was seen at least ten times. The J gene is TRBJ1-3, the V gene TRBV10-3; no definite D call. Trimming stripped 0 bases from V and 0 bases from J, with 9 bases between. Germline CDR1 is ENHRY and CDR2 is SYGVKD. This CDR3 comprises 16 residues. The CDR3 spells CAISESTGGSGNTIYF. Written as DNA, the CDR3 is TGTGCCATCAGTGAGTCGACGGGTGGCTCTGGAAACACCATATATTTT.

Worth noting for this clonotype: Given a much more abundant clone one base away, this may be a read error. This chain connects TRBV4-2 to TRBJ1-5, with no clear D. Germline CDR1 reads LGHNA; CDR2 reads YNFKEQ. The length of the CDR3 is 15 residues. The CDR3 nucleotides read TGTGCCAGCAGCCAAGACCCGAATAGCAATCGGCCCCAGCATTTT. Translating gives CASSQDPNSNRPQHF.

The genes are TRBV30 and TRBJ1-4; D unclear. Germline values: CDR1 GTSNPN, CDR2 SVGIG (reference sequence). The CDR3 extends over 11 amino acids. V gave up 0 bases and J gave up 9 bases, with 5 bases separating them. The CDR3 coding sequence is TGTGCCTGGAGTGTGCGGCAAAAACTGTTTTTT. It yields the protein CAWSVRQKLFF.

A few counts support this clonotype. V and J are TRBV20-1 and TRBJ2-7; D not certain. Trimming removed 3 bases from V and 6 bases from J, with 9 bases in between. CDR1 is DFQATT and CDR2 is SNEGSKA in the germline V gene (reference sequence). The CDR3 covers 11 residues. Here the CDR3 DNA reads TGCAGTGCTAGTACGGGTCTCGAGCAGTACTTC. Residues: CSASTGLEQYF.

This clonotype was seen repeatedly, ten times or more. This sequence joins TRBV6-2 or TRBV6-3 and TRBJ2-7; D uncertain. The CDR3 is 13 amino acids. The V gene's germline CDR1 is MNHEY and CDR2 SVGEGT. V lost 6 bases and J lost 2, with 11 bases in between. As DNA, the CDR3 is TGTGCCAGCAGAAATGGATTGACCTACGAGCAGTACTTC. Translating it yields CASRNGLTYEQYF.

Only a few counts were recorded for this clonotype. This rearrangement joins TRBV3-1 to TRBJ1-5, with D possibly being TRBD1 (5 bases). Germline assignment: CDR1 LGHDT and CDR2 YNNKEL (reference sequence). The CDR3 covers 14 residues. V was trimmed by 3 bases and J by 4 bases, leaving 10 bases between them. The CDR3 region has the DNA TGTGCCAGCAGCCAGACGGCAGGGAATCAGCCCCAGCATTTT. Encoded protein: CASSQTAGNQPQHF.

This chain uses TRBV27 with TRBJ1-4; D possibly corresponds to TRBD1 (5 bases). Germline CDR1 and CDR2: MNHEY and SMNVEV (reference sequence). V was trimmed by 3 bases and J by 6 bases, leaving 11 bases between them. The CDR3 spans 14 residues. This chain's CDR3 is CASSFRGLDEKLFF. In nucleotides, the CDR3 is TGTGCCAGCAGTTTTCGGGGGTTAGATGAAAAACTGTTTTTT.

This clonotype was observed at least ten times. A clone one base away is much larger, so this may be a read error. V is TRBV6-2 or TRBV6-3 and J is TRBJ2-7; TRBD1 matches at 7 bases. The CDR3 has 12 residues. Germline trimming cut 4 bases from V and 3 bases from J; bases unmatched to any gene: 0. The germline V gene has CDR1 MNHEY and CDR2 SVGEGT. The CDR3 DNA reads TGTGCCAGCAGTTGGGACAGCTACGAGCAGTACTTC. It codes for CASSWDSYEQYF.

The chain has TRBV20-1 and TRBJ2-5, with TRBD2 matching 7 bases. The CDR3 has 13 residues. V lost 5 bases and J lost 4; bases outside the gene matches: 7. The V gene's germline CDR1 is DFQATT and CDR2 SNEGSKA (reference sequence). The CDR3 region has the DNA TGCAGTGCTCCCGTGGGAGGGAGAGAGACCCAGTACTTC. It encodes CSAPVGGRETQYF.

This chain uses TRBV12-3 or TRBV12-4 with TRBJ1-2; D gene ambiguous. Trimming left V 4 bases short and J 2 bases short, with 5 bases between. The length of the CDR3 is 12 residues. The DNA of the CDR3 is TGTGCCAGCAGTTGGTTGAACTATGGCTACACCTTC. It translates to CASSWLNYGYTF.

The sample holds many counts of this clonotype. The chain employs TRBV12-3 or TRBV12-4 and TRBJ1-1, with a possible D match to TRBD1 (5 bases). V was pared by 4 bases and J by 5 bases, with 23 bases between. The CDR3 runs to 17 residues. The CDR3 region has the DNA TGTGCCAGCAGTTCACTTCTGCAGGGTCGTATGGGGACTGAAGCTTTCTTT. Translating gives CASSSLLQGRMGTEAFF.

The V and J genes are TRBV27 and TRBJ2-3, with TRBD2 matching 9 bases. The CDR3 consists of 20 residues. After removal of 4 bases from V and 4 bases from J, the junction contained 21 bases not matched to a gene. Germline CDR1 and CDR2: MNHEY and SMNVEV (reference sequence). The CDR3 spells CASSYPIQRGVPPSPDTQYF. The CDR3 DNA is TGTGCCAGCAGTTACCCCATCCAGCGGGGGGTCCCACCCAGCCCAGATACGCAGTATTTT.

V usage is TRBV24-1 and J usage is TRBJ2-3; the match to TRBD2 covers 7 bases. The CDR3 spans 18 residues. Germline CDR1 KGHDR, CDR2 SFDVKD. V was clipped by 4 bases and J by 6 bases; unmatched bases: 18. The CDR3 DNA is TGTGCCACCAGTGAGGGCCTTGGTTCCCGGGCGGGAGTGGATACGCAGTATTTT. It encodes CATSEGLGSRAGVDTQYF.

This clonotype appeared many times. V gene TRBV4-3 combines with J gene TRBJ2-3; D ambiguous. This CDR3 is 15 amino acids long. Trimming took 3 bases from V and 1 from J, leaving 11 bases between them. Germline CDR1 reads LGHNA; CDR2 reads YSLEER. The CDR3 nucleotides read TGCGCCAGCAGCCAGGGTTTCTCGGGCACAGATACGCAGTATTTT. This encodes CASSQGFSGTDTQYF.

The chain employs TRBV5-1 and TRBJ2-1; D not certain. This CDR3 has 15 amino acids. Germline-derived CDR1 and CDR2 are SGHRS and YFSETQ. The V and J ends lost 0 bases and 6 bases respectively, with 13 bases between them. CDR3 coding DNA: TGCGCCAGCAGCTTGGTTGCGGAAGTGGGCAATGAGCAGTTCTTC. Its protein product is CASSLVAEVGNEQFF.